What follows are 28 T cell receptor beta chains derived from one specimen sequenced in a study of T cells after yellow fever vaccination. From the 5' RACE reads, TCRdb called clonotypes with MiXCR, one entry per CDR3 protein. The top ten hold 15% to 20% of the sample, which has 310,000 or so distinct CDR3 sequences, 6.8% seen once. This specimen consisted of PBMCs, obtained approximately 40 days after the first yellow fever vaccination. All receptors derive from a man aged 18 to 29 who received the YFV17D yellow fever vaccine.

The chain couples TRBV6-5 to TRBJ1-1; D gene uncertain. V lost 0 bases, J lost 9 bases, and 14 bases lay in between. This CDR3 spans 14 amino acids. In germline, CDR1 is MNHEY, CDR2 SVGAGI. The CDR3 loop is CASSYSLSGRKAFF. CDR3 bases: TGTGCCAGCAGTTACTCGTTGAGCGGGCGAAAAGCTTTCTTT.

V is TRBV19 and J is TRBJ2-1, with 15 positions matching TRBD2. This CDR3 region has 19 residues. V was pared by 3 bases and J by 8 bases, with 14 bases of the junction left unmatched. CDR1 LNHDA and CDR2 SQIVND come from the germline V gene (reference sequence). CDR3 coding DNA: TGTGCCAGTAGTATGAGGGGACTAGCGGGGGGTGTTAAGTGGGATGAGCAGTTCTTC. Its protein is CASSMRGLAGGVKWDEQFF. Full variable domain (rest looked up from reference TRBV19 and TRBJ2-1): DGGITQSPKYLFRKEGQNVTLSCEQNLNHDAMYWYRQDPGQGLRLIYYSQIVNDFQKGDIAEGYSVSREKKESFPLTVTSAQKNPTAFYLCASSMRGLAGGVKWDEQFFGPGTRLTVL.

This clonotype was detected only a few times. J is TRBJ2-7 and V is TRBV28, with D uncertain. V shed 6 bases and J shed 1 base, with 7 bases lying between them. The CDR3 has 12 residues. Germline lookup yields CDR1 MDHEN and CDR2 SYDVKM. CDR3 DNA: TGTGCCAGCAGCATGGATTCCTACGAGCAGTACGTC. Encoded protein: CASSMDSYEQYV.

J is TRBJ2-3 and V is TRBV10-3, with D perhaps assigned TRBD1 or TRBD2 (5 bases each). From germline, CDR1 is ENHRY and CDR2 SYGVKD. The V end lost 6 bases, the J end lost 2 bases, and 12 bases lay between the germline ends. CDR3 length equals 14 residues. CDR3 in amino acids: CAISPTGPTDTQYF. In DNA, the CDR3 is TGTGCCATCAGCCCCACGGGACCCACAGATACGCAGTATTTT.

V usage is TRBV7-9 and J usage is TRBJ2-1; a weak D match, TRBD2 (5 bases). The germline V gene has CDR1 SEHNR and CDR2 FQNEAQ (reference sequence). This CDR3 spans 15 amino acids. The V end was cut by 7 bases, the J end by 0 bases, with 13 bases between. Here the CDR3 DNA reads TGTGCCAGCACCACTCCGGGGAGCTCCTACAATGAGCAGTTCTTC. This translates into CASTTPGSSYNEQFF. Full variable domain (rest looked up from reference TRBV7-9 and TRBJ2-1): DTGVSQNPRHKITKRGQNVTFRCDPISEHNRLYWYRQTLGQGPEFLTYFQNEAQLEKSRLLSDRFSAERPKGSFSTLEIQRTEQGDSAMYLCASTTPGSSYNEQFFGPGTRLTVL.

This clonotype was counted between two and nine times. This chain uses TRBV4-3 with TRBJ1-5; D unresolved. This CDR3 is 13 amino acids long. Trimming took off 2 bases at V and 5 bases at J, with 7 bases between the two ends. CDR1 is LGHNA and CDR2 is YSLEER in the germline V gene. In DNA form, the CDR3 reads TGCGCCAGCAGCCAACAGGAGGATCAGCCCCAGCATTTT. The encoded protein is CASSQQEDQPQHF.

This chain links TRBV7-3 with TRBJ1-6; D gene uncertain. Germline lookup yields CDR1 SGHTA and CDR2 FQGTGA. CDR3 size: 13 residues. V lost 2 bases, J lost 9 bases, and 8 bases lay in between. CDR3 loop: CASSLSPPSPLHF. CDR3 DNA: TGTGCCAGCAGCTTATCCCCACCTTCACCCCTCCACTTT.

The chain has TRBV7-6 and TRBJ2-3; D remains ambiguous. This CDR3 region has 15 residues. Germline assignment: CDR1 SGHVS and CDR2 FNYEAQ. V dropped 2 bases and J dropped 6 bases, with 15 bases sitting between them. CDR3 DNA: TGTGCCAGCAGCTTATATGTGATGATGGGGGATACGCAGTATTTT. Translated: CASSLYVMMGDTQYF. Variable domain in full (rest from reference TRBV7-6 and TRBJ2-3): GAGVSQSPRYKVTKRGQDVALRCDPISGHVSLYWYRQALGQGPEFLTYFNYEAQQDKSGLPNDRFSAERPEGSISTLTIQRTEQRDSAMYRCASSLYVMMGDTQYFGPGTRLTVL.

This sequence joins TRBV7-9 and TRBJ1-2; tentatively, D is TRBD1 (5 bases). This CDR3 region has 14 residues. V was pared by 5 bases and J by 7 bases, with 17 bases between. CDR1 is SEHNR and CDR2 is FQNEAQ in the germline V gene (reference sequence). The CDR3 protein is CASSPGLGGSGYTF. Here the CDR3 DNA reads TGTGCCAGCAGCCCGGGACTGGGAGGGTCTGGCTACACCTTC.

This clonotype was counted only a few times. The V gene is TRBV4-3, the J gene TRBJ2-1; D is tentatively TRBD1 or TRBD2 (5 bases each). This CDR3 region has 14 residues. The germline V and J ends were trimmed by 1 base and 8 bases, with 12 bases remaining between them. Germline-derived CDR1 and CDR2 are LGHNA and YSLEER. The CDR3 reads CASSQVKQEDEQFF. Here the CDR3 DNA reads TGCGCCAGCAGCCAAGTTAAACAGGAGGATGAGCAGTTCTTC.

This clonotype was seen a few times. V and J are TRBV6-1 and TRBJ2-3, with TRBD1 identical over 9 bases. V was clipped by 6 bases and J by 4 bases; unmatched bases: 5. Looked up from germline, CDR1 is MNHNS and CDR2 is SASEGT. The CDR3 length is 14 residues. Written as DNA, the CDR3 is TGTGCCAGCAGGGACAGGGGTTATCCAGATACGCAGTATTTT. Encoded protein: CASRDRGYPDTQYF.

This clonotype showed up just a few times. The chain links TRBV7-2 to TRBJ2-7, with TRBD2 matching over 9 bases. Germline V gene sequence: CDR1 SGHTA, CDR2 FQGNSA. The CDR3 covers 14 residues. After removal of 7 bases from V and 0 bases from J, the junction contained 4 bases not matched to a gene. The chain's CDR3 is CASKRGDSSYEQYF. CDR3 nucleotide sequence: TGTGCCAGCAAGCGGGGGGACAGCTCCTACGAGCAGTACTTC.

The sample holds many counts of this clonotype. This chain joins TRBV7-6 and TRBJ1-1; the match to TRBD1 covers 10 bases. The CDR3 loop spans 16 amino acids. Germline assignment: CDR1 SGHVS and CDR2 FNYEAQ. Unmatched junction bases numbered 5, after V lost 3 bases and J lost 1 base. For the CDR3, the DNA is TGTGCCAGCAGCTTTGACCGGGACAGGGGGAACACTGAAGCTTTCTTT. This translates into CASSFDRDRGNTEAFF.

This clonotype was counted between two and nine times. The chain uses TRBV10-3 and TRBJ1-1, with D possibly TRBD1 on 5 matching bases. The CDR3 consists of 15 residues. Per germline, CDR1 ENHRY and CDR2 SYGVKD. Between the trimmed V and J ends, which lost 2 bases and 4 bases, there was a span of 14 bases. The CDR3 region is CAISEGAGSITEAFF. CDR3 DNA sequence: TGTGCCATCAGTGAGGGGGCAGGGTCGATCACTGAAGCTTTCTTT.

This clonotype was seen repeatedly, ten times or more. V and J are TRBV12-3 or TRBV12-4 and TRBJ1-4, with D possibly TRBD1 on 6 matching bases. The CDR3 is made up of 13 amino acids. Trimming stripped 9 bases from V and 4 bases from J, with 12 bases between. DNA of the CDR3: TGTGCCAGTACGACAGGATTTAATGAAAAACTGTTTTTT. It translates to CASTTGFNEKLFF.

The CDR3 reads CASSQGAQGTEAFF. In DNA form, the CDR3 reads TGCGCCAGCAGCCAGGGGGCGCAAGGCACTGAAGCTTTCTTT. The chain recombines TRBV5-1 with TRBJ1-1; TRBD1 matches at 8 bases. This CDR3 is built from 14 residues. Germline CDR1 and CDR2: SGHRS and YFSETQ. V lost 4 bases and J lost 4; bases outside the gene matches: 6.

This clonotype came up once. The chain carries TRBV7-2 and TRBJ2-5; tentatively, D is TRBD2 (7 bases). The CDR3 spans 16 residues. Germline assignment: CDR1 SGHTA and CDR2 FQGNSA. Trimming took 2 bases from V and 4 from J, leaving 17 bases between them. CDR3 protein: CASSLLGGGLGETQYF. The CDR3 DNA reads TGTGCCAGCAGCTTATTGGGGGGGGGCCTCGGAGAGACCCAGTACTTC. The variable domain in full, completed from reference TRBV7-2 and TRBJ2-5, reads GAGVSQSPSNKVTEKGKDVELRCDPISGHTALYWYRQSLGQGLEFLIYFQGNSAPDKSGLPSDRFSAERTGGSVSTLTIQRTQQEDSAVYLCASSLLGGGLGETQYFGPGTRLLVL.

Remarks on this clonotype: Since a much larger clone is just one base distant, this may be a read error. The chain employs TRBV20-1 and TRBJ2-3; the D gene is possibly TRBD2 (5 bases). Germline values: CDR1 DFQATT, CDR2 SNEGSKA (reference sequence). The CDR3 has 16 amino acids. This chain's CDR3 is CCAPRRKSGLTDTQYF. DNA of the CDR3: TGCTGTGCCCCACGGAGGAAAAGTGGGTTGACAGATACGCAGTATTTT.

This clonotype was counted at least ten times. The chain carries TRBV7-2 and TRBJ1-5; D is unresolved. The CDR3 covers 17 residues. CDR1 is SGHTA, CDR2 FQGNSA, per germline. The V end was cut by 1 base, the J end by 2 bases, with 15 bases between. This chain's CDR3 is CASSLGRAGKGNQPQHF. CDR3 coding DNA: TGTGCCAGCAGCTTAGGGAGAGCGGGAAAGGGCAATCAGCCCCAGCATTTT.

This clonotype was counted between two and nine times. The gene calls are TRBV5-6 and TRBJ2-1, with 9 bases fitting TRBD1. The CDR3 contains 12 residues. CDR1 is SGHDT, CDR2 YYEEEE, per germline. Trimming at V came to 4 bases and at J to 16 bases, leaving 9 bases not matched to a gene. Here the CDR3 DNA reads TGTGCCAGCAGCAAATCTACAGGGGGCGCCTTCTTC. Translating it yields CASSKSTGGAFF.

This clonotype was picked up a small number of times. The J gene is TRBJ2-3, the V gene TRBV7-9, with 11 bases matching TRBD2. V was pared by 5 bases and J by 4 bases, with 5 bases of the junction left unmatched. There are 15 residues in the CDR3. In germline, CDR1 is SEHNR, CDR2 FQNEAQ (reference sequence). CDR3 region: CASSPSGGTADTQYF. CDR3 DNA sequence: TGTGCCAGCAGCCCTAGCGGGGGGACAGCAGATACGCAGTATTTT. Based on the CDR3 plus reference TRBV7-9 and TRBJ2-3, the full variable domain is DTGVSQNPRHKITKRGQNVTFRCDPISEHNRLYWYRQTLGQGPEFLTYFQNEAQLEKSRLLSDRFSAERPKGSFSTLEIQRTEQGDSAMYLCASSPSGGTADTQYFGPGTRLTVL.

The chain has TRBV14 and TRBJ2-2; no definite D call. The ends were cut back, 4 bases at V and 8 bases at J, with 11 bases in the middle. Germline-derived CDR1 and CDR2 are SGHDN and FVKESK. CDR3 length: 13 amino acids. DNA for the CDR3: TGTGCCAGCAGCCGCCAAGCACGGGGGGAGCTGTTTTTT. The encoded protein is CASSRQARGELFF.

This clonotype was counted many times. The rearrangement joins TRBV24-1 to TRBJ2-3; the match to TRBD1 covers 9 bases. Looked up from germline, CDR1 is KGHDR and CDR2 is SFDVKD. The length of the CDR3 is 15 residues. The V and J ends lost 6 bases and 4 bases, in that order; junction bases with no gene match: 7. The CDR3 region has the DNA TGTGCCACCAGTCCCGGACAGGGGAAGCCAGATACGCAGTATTTT. It codes for CATSPGQGKPDTQYF.

The rearrangement joins TRBV20-1 to TRBJ2-2; D assignment may be TRBD1 or TRBD2 (5 bases each). V lost 6 bases to trimming and J lost 5 bases, with 19 bases between them. The CDR3 has 15 residues. Germline CDR1 and CDR2: DFQATT and SNEGSKA (reference sequence). CDR3: CSAGAGTAKTGELFF. The CDR3 DNA reads TGCAGTGCCGGGGCCGGGACGGCAAAAACCGGGGAGCTGTTTTTT.

This rearrangement joins TRBV11-1 to TRBJ2-1, with 14 bases that match TRBD2. The CDR3 sequence is 19 residues long. Germline V lookup: CDR1 SGHAT, CDR2 FQDESV (reference sequence). J gave up 6 bases and V 5 bases, and 15 bases lay outside the gene matches. The CDR3 here is CASSPLPGTSGGTSNEQFF. DNA for the CDR3: TGTGCCAGCAGCCCACTCCCCGGGACTAGCGGGGGAACGAGCAATGAGCAGTTCTTC.

This clonotype was counted between two and nine times. This sequence joins TRBV5-1 and TRBJ1-1; 8 bases are shared with TRBD1. CDR1 and CDR2 from the germline V gene are SGHRS and YFSETQ. Trimming took 4 bases from V and 4 from J; bases not matched to a gene: 6. The CDR3 totals 14 residues. This chain's CDR3 is CASSRGQGRTEAFF. The CDR3 DNA follows: TGCGCCAGCAGCAGAGGACAGGGCCGCACTGAAGCTTTCTTT.

V usage is TRBV7-9 and J usage is TRBJ2-1, with D unclear. The CDR3 contains 15 residues. Germline V CDR1 and CDR2: SEHNR, FQNEAQ (reference sequence). V lost 0 bases and J 6 bases, leaving 12 bases between the germline ends. The CDR3 is CASSLAMIWANEQFF. The CDR3 DNA sequence: TGTGCCAGCAGCTTAGCGATGATATGGGCCAATGAGCAGTTCTTC.

This chain uses TRBV20-1 with TRBJ1-5; no clear D. Per germline, CDR1 DFQATT and CDR2 SNEGSKA (reference sequence). The CDR3 extends over 12 amino acids. V lost 8 bases and J 0 bases, leaving 8 bases between the germline ends. The DNA of the CDR3 is TGCAGTCAGCGTTATAGCAATCAGCCCCAGCATTTT. Translation gives CSQRYSNQPQHF.